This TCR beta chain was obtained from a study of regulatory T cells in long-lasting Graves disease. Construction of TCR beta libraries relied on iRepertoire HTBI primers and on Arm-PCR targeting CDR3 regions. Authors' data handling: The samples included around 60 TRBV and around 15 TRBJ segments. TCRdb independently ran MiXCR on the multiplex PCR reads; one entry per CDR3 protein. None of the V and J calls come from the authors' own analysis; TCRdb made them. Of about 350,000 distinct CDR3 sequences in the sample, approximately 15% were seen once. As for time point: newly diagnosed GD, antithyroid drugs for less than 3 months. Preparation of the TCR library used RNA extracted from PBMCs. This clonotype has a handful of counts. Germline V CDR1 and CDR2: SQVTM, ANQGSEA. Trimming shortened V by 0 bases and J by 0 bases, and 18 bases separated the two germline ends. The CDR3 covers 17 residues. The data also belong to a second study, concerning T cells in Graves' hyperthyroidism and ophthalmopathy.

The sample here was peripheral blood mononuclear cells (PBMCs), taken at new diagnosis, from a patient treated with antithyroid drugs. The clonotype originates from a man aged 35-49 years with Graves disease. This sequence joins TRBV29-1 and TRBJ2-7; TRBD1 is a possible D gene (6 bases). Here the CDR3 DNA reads TGCAGCGTTGAAGACTGGGACAAGAAAATAACCTCCTACGAGCAGTACTTC. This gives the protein CSVEDWDKKITSYEQYF.